Below, 8 T cell receptor beta chains from the same sample are listed, as sequenced in a study of cytotoxic CD8 clonotypes in ibrutinib-treated CLL. The method was immunoSEQ multiplex PCR; TCRdb's version includes in-frame clones alone and lacks a portion of them. The sample lists 110,000 to 150,000 clones, 60% to 85% occurring once. Sequencing used PBMCs, obtained after 24 months of ibrutinib treatment. These receptors were obtained from a human donor with chronic lymphocytic leukemia.

This clone was seen a handful of times. The chain recombines TRBV25-1 with TRBJ1-1; tentatively, D is TRBD1 (5 bases). Trimming cost V 6 bases and J 0 bases, with 11 bases left between them. Germline CDR1 is MGHDK and CDR2 is SYGVNS. The CDR3 is 14 amino acids. CDR3 nucleotides: TGTGCCAGCAGGAGGGCAGGGATGAACACTGAAGCTTTCTTT. This gives the protein CASRRAGMNTEAFF.

The chain combines TRBV7-9 with TRBJ2-5; 7 bases match TRBD2. Germline loops: CDR1 SEHNR, CDR2 FQNEAQ (reference sequence). V dropped 6 bases and J dropped 1; count of bases not matched to a gene: 5. The CDR3 is 14 residues long. The CDR3 region has the DNA TGTGCCAGCAGACCTACTAGCGCCCAAGAGACCCAGTACTTC. Residues: CASRPTSAQETQYF.

The chain is built from TRBV28 and TRBJ1-2; 9 nucleotides align to TRBD1. Germline V gene lookup returns CDR1 MDHEN and CDR2 SYDVKM. The V gene end was trimmed by 9 bases and the J gene end by 5 bases; junction bases not matched to a gene: 7. The CDR3 contains 13 residues. The CDR3, as DNA: TGTGCCAGTGGGACAGGGTTATTGTATGGCTACACCTTC. Translated: CASGTGLLYGYTF.

The chain links TRBV7-2 to TRBJ1-2, with D possibly being TRBD1 (6 bases). V was pared by 0 bases and J by 5 bases, with 10 bases between. The CDR3 is made up of 14 amino acids. CDR1 is SGHTA and CDR2 is FQGNSA in the germline V gene. The CDR3 DNA reads as TGTGCCAGCAGCTTAGCGAGGACAGCATATGGCTACACCTTC. It specifies CASSLARTAYGYTF. Full variable domain (outside the CDR3, taken from reference TRBV7-2 and TRBJ1-2): GAGVSQSPSNKVTEKGKDVELRCDPISGHTALYWYRQSLGQGLEFLIYFQGNSAPDKSGLPSDRFSAERTGGSVSTLTIQRTQQEDSAVYLCASSLARTAYGYTFGSGTRLTVV.

This clone was observed once. The rearrangement links TRBV6-5 to TRBJ2-1, with D unclear. V was shortened by 6 bases and J by 8 bases, with 14 bases between the two germline ends. This CDR3 spans 13 amino acids. Germline lookup yields CDR1 MNHEY and CDR2 SVGAGI. CDR3 region: CASSKEWFYEQFF. The CDR3 coding sequence is TGTGCCAGCAGCAAGGAGTGGTTCTATGAGCAGTTCTTC.

The genes are TRBV6-5 and TRBJ2-3, with no clear D. Trimming stripped 7 bases from V and 1 base from J, with 9 bases between. From germline, CDR1 is MNHEY and CDR2 SVGAGI. The CDR3 is 13 amino acids. The CDR3 DNA reads as TGTGCCAGCATGGGTCCTGGCACAGATACGCAGTATTTT. Protein: CASMGPGTDTQYF.

This sequence joins TRBV3-1 (or the pseudogene TRBV3-2) and TRBJ2-7, with D hard to call. The germline CDR1 and CDR2 sequences are LGHDT and YNNKEL (reference sequence). This CDR3 region has 8 residues. The V end was cut by 10 bases, the J end by 3 bases, with 1 base between. CDR3 region: CAIYEQYF. For the CDR3, the DNA is TGTGCCATCTACGAGCAGTACTTC.

This chain links TRBV28 with TRBJ2-1; D perhaps matches TRBD2 (6 bases). The V end lost 2 bases, the J end lost 5 bases, and 16 bases lay between the germline ends. The CDR3 has 16 residues. The germline gives CDR1 MDHEN, CDR2 SYDVKM. CDR3 DNA: TGTGCCAGCAGTTTACTGTCCGGGACTGGAAACAATGAGCAGTTCTTC. Amino acid sequence: CASSLLSGTGNNEQFF.